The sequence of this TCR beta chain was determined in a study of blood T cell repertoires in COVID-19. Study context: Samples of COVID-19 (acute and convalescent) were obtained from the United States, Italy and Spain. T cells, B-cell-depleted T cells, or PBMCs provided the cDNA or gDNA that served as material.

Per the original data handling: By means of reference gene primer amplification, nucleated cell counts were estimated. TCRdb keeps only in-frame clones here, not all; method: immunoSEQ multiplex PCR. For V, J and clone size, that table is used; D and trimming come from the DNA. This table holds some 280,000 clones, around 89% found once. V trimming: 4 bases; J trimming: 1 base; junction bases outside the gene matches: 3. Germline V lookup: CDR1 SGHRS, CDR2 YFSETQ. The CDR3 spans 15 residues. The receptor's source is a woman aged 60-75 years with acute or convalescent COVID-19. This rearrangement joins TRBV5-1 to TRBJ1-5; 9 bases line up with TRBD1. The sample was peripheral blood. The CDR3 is CASSAGTGSNQPQHF. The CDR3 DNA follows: TGCGCCAGCAGCGCCGGGACAGGGAGCAATCAGCCCCAGCATTTT.